The rows below give T cell receptor beta chains drawn from one sample of a study of cytomegalovirus exposure and HLA in healthy donors. The assay was immunoSEQ multiplex PCR, and TCRdb's table has in-frame clones only and misses some. The table records fewer than 250,000 clones, 65% to 75% of them present only once. Sequenced material: PBMCs. These receptors all stem from a woman aged 25 to 39 in good health and CMV-seronegative. Both conserved end residues are part of each CDR3. Fields, in order: clone size, V gene, D gene, J gene, CDR3 DNA, CDR3 protein. A D gene is named only where the DNA matches it firmly. Only some rows state a clone size, as once, few, many or a class for expanded clones.

abundance: -
v_gene: TRBV5-4
d_gene: TRBD2
j_gene: TRBJ2-5
CDR3nt: TGTGCCAGCAGCTATCTAGCGGGGGCGGAGACCCAGTACTTC
CDR3aa: CASSYLAGAETQYF

abundance: -
v_gene: TRBV15
d_gene: -
j_gene: TRBJ2-5
CDR3nt: TGTGCCACCAGCAGTAGCCTTCAAGAGACCCAGTACTTC
CDR3aa: CATSSSLQETQYF

abundance: -
v_gene: TRBV6-1
d_gene: TRBD2
j_gene: TRBJ2-7
CDR3nt: TGTGCCAGCACGTCCGGGGGGGCGGCCTACGAGCAGTACTTC
CDR3aa: CASTSGGAAYEQYF

abundance: -
v_gene: TRBV5-4
d_gene: TRBD1
j_gene: TRBJ2-7
CDR3nt: TGTGCCAGCAGCTTTGACAGGGTAAGCGAGCAGTACTTC
CDR3aa: CASSFDRVSEQYF

abundance: -
v_gene: TRBV10-3
d_gene: -
j_gene: TRBJ1-1
CDR3nt: TGTGCCATCAGTGACGCAGGGATTAAAAACACTGAAGCTTTCTTT
CDR3aa: CAISDAGIKNTEAFF

abundance: -
v_gene: TRBV18
d_gene: -
j_gene: TRBJ2-7
CDR3nt: TGTGCCAGCTCACCATTCGCTAGCGAATACGAGCAGTACTTC
CDR3aa: CASSPFASEYEQYF

abundance: once
v_gene: TRBV29-1
d_gene: -
j_gene: TRBJ2-2
CDR3nt: TGCAGCGCTAGTGACACCGGGGAGCTGTTTTTT
CDR3aa: CSASDTGELFF

abundance: -
v_gene: TRBV6-5
d_gene: TRBD1
j_gene: TRBJ2-7
CDR3nt: TGTGCCAGCAGTTACGACAGGGGGACCTCCTACGAGCAGTACTTC
CDR3aa: CASSYDRGTSYEQYF

abundance: -
v_gene: TRBV7-8
d_gene: TRBD1
j_gene: TRBJ1-1
CDR3nt: TGTGCCAGCAGAAGCGGACAGGGGTTGAACACTGAAGCTTTCTTT
CDR3aa: CASRSGQGLNTEAFF

abundance: -
v_gene: TRBV7-6
d_gene: -
j_gene: TRBJ2-3
CDR3nt: TGTGCCAGCAGCTTAGGGAGGGTTCCTAGCACAGATACGCAGTATTTT
CDR3aa: CASSLGRVPSTDTQYF

abundance: -
v_gene: TRBV27
d_gene: -
j_gene: TRBJ1-2
CDR3nt: TGTGCCAGCAGTACTCGGACAGCAAACTATGGCTACACCTTC
CDR3aa: CASSTRTANYGYTF

abundance: -
v_gene: TRBV5-4
d_gene: -
j_gene: TRBJ1-1
CDR3nt: TGTGCCAGCAGCCAACCTACAGGAGACTCGAACACTGAAGCTTTCTTT
CDR3aa: CASSQPTGDSNTEAFF

abundance: -
v_gene: TRBV19
d_gene: -
j_gene: TRBJ2-2
CDR3nt: TGTGCCAGTAGTCGGTCGGCTCGGGGCACCGGGGAGCTGTTTTTT
CDR3aa: CASSRSARGTGELFF

abundance: -
v_gene: TRBV30
d_gene: -
j_gene: TRBJ2-1
CDR3nt: TGTGCCTGGAGTGTACGGGGGAATGAGCAGTTCTTC
CDR3aa: CAWSVRGNEQFF

abundance: few
v_gene: TRBV9
d_gene: -
j_gene: TRBJ1-4
CDR3nt: TGTGCCAGCAGCGCACAGACAGGCGACAGGGAAAAACTGTTTTTT
CDR3aa: CASSAQTGDREKLFF

abundance: few
v_gene: TRBV10-2
d_gene: -
j_gene: TRBJ2-5
CDR3nt: TGCGCCAGCGAGGGGGACGGGGGGCAAGAGACCCAGTACTTC
CDR3aa: CASEGDGGQETQYF